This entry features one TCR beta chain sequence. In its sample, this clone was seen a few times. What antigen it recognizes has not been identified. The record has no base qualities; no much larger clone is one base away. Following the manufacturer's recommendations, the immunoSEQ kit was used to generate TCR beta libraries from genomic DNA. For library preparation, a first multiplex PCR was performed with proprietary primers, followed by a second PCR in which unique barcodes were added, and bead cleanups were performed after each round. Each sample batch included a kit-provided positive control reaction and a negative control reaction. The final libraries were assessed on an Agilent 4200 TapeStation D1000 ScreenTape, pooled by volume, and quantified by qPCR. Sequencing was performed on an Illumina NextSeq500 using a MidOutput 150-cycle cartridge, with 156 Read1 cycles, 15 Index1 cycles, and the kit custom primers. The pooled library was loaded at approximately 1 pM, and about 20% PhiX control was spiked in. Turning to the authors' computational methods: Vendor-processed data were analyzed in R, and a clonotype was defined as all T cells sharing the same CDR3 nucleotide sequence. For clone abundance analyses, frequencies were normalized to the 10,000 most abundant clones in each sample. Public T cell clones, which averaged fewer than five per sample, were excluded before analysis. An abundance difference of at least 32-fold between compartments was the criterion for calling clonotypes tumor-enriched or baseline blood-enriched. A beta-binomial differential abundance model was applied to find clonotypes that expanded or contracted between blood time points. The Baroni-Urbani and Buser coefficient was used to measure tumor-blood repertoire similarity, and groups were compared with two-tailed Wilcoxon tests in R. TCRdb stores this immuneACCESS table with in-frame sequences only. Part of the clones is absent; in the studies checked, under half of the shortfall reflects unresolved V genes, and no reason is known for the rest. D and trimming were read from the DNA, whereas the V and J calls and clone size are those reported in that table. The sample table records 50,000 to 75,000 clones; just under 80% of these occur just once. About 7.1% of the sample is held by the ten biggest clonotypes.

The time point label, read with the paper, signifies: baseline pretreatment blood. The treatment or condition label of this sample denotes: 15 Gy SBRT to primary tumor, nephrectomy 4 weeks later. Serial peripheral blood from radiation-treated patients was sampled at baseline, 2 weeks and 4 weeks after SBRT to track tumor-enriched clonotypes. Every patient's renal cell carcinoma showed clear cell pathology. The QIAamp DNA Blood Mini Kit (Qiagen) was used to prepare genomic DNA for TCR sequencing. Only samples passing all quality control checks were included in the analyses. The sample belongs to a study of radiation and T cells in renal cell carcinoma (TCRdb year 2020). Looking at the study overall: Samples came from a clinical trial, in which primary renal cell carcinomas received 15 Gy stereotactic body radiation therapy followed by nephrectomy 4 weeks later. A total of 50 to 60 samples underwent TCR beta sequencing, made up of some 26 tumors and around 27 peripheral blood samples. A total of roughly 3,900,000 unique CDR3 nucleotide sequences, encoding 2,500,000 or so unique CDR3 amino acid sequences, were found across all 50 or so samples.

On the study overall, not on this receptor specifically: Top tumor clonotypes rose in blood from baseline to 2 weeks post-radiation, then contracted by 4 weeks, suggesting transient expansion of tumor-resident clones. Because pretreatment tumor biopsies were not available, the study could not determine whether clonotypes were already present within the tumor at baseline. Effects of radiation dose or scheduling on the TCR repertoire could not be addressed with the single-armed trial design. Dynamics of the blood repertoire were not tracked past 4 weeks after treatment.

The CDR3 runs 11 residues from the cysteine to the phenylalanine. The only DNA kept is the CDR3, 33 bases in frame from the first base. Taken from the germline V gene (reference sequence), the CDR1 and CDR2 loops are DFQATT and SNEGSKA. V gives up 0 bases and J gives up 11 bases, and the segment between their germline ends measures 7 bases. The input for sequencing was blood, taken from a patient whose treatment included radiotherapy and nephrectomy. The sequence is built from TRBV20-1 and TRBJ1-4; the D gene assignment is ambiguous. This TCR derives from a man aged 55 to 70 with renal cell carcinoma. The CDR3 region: CSARDIGKLFF. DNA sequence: TGCAGTGCTAGAGATATAGGGAAACTGTTTTTT.